This T cell receptor (beta chain) was found in a study of T cell repertoires in cytomegalovirus infection. The overall study: Indications came from public TCR beta signatures; they pointed to CMV infection and to a matching HLA type.

Findings of the study overall: HLA-C-restricted TCR beta clonotypes specific for CMV led the ex vivo response.

MiXCR was run by TCRdb on the reads, yielding one entry per CDR3 protein. The sample includes about 830,000 distinct CDR3 sequences, 30% to 35% of them seen just once. This CDR3 contains 15 residues. Per the germline V gene, CDR1 is LGHNT and CDR2 is FRNRAP. Trimming pared 3 bases from V and 4 bases from J, leaving 15 bases between. On this clonotype: Its antigen is unknown. No conserved phenylalanine or tryptophan ends this CDR3, so it is likely a read error.

The sequence was obtained from a human donor in good health (CMV status not recorded). Some clones in this sample may be carry-over from other donors' samples. This chain joins TRBV12-5 and TRBJ1-1; no firm D call. Sequencing used cultured CD8+ T cells from PBMCs, obtained from culture after CMV antigen stimulation. Written as DNA, the CDR3 is TGTGCTAGTGGTTTCTCAACAGTCGATGGCACTGAAGCTTTCTCT. Protein: CASGFSTVDGTEAFS.